This T cell receptor (beta chain) was sequenced for a study of shared clonotypes between healthy human individuals. Sequenced by immunoSEQ multiplex PCR; TCRdb stores in-frame clones only, minus some. Of 950,000 to 1,200,000 clones listed, approximately 75% were seen once; the top ten hold approximately 0.95%. Germline values: CDR1 SGHTA, CDR2 FQGNSA. V lost 4 bases to trimming and J lost 2 bases, with 17 bases between them. This CDR3 region has 16 residues. There were only Caucasian adults among the donors, and all lived in Nashville, Tennessee. The rearrangement joins TRBV7-2 to TRBJ1-2, with D possibly TRBD1 on 5 matching bases. The source of this sequence is a man between 18 and 35 years old in good health. Some clones in this sample may be carry-over from other donors' samples. Material for sequencing was memory CD4+ T cells from PBMCs. Documented subset: CD45RA-negative fraction. CDR3 sequence: CASSSPGGGENYGYTF. DNA for the CDR3: TGTGCCAGCAGCTCGCCCGGCGGGGGGGAGAACTATGGCTACACCTTC.